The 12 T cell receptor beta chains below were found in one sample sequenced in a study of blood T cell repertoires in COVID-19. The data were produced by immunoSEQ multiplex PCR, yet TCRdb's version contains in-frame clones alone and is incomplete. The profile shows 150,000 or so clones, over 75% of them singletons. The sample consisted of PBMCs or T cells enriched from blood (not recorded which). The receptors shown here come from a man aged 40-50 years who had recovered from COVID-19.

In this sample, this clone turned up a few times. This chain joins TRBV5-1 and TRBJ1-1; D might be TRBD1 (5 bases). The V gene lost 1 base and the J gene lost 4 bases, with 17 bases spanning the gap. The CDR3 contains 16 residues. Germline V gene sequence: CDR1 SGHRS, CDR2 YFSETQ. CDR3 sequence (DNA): TGCGCCAGCAGCTTGAGAGGGGACCGGGAGGCCACTGAAGCTTTCTTT. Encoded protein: CASSLRGDREATEAFF.

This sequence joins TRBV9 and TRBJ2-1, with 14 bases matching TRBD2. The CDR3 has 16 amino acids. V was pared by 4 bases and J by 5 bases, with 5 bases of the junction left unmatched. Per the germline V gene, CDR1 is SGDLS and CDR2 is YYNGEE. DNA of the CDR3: TGTGCCAGCAGCTGGACTAGCGGGGGGATGAACAATGAGCAGTTCTTC. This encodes CASSWTSGGMNNEQFF.

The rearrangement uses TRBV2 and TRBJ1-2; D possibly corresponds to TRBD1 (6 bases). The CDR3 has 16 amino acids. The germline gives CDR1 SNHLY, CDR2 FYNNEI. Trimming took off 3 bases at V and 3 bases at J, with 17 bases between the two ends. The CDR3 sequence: CASSDGDGTPDYGYTF. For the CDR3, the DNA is TGTGCCAGCAGTGACGGGGACGGGACACCTGACTATGGCTACACCTTC.

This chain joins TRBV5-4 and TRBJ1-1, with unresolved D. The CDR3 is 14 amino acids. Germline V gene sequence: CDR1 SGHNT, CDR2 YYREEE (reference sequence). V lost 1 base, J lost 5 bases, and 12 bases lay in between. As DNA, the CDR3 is TGTGCCAGCAGCTTGCAGGTTGGCCGGACTGAAGCTTTCTTT. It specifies CASSLQVGRTEAFF.

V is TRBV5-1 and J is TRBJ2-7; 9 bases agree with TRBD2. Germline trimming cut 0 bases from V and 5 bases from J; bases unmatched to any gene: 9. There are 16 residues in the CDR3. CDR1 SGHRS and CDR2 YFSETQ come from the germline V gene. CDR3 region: CASSLAGRGGLDEQYV. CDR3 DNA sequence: TGCGCCAGCAGCTTGGCTGGGCGGGGGGGCCTGGACGAGCAGTACGTC.

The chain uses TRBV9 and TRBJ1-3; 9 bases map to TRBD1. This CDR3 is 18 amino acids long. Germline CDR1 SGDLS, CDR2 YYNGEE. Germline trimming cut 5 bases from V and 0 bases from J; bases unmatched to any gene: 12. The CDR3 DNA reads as TGTGCCAGCAGTCTAGATCCCGGGACAGGGAACTCTGGAAACACCATATATTTT. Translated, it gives CASSLDPGTGNSGNTIYF.

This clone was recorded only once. Written as DNA, the CDR3 is TGTGCCACTTTGACAGAAAACATTCAGTACTTC. Protein product: CATLTENIQYF. This chain uses TRBV2 with TRBJ2-4; possible D gene TRBD1, 5 bases. The CDR3 is made up of 11 amino acids. Between the trimmed V and J ends, which lost 10 bases and 5 bases, there was a span of 9 bases. CDR1 SNHLY and CDR2 FYNNEI come from the germline V gene.

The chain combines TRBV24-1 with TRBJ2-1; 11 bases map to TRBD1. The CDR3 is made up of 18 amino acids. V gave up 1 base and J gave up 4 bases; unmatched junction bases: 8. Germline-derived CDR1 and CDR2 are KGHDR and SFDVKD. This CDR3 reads CATSDFTPGQGGYNEQFF. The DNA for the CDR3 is TGTGCCACCAGTGATTTTACGCCGGGACAGGGGGGTTACAATGAGCAGTTCTTC.

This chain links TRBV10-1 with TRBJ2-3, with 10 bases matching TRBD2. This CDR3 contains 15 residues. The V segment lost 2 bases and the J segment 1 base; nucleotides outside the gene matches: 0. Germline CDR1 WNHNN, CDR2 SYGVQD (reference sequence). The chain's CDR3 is CASSEGTSGTDTQYF. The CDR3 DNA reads TGCGCCAGCAGTGAGGGGACTAGCGGCACAGATACGCAGTATTTT.

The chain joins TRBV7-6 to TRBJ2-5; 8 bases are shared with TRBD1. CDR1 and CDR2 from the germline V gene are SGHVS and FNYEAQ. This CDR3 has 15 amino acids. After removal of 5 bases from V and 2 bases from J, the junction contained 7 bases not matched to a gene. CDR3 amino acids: CASSAARGPQETQYF. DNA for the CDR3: TGTGCCAGCAGCGCAGCCAGGGGGCCTCAAGAGACCCAGTACTTC.

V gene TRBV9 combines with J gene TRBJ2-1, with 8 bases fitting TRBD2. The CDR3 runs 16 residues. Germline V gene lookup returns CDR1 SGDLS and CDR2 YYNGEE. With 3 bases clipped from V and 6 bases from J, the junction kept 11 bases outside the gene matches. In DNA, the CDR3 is TGTGCCAGCAGCGCCTTCCTCGGGGGGGCGACCAATGAGCAGTTCTTC. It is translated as CASSAFLGGATNEQFF.

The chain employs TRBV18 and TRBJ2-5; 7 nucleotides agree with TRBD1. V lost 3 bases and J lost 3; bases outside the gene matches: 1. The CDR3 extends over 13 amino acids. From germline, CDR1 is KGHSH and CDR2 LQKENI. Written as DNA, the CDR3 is TGTGCCAGCTCACCGGGACAGAAAGAGACCCAGTACTTC. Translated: CASSPGQKETQYF. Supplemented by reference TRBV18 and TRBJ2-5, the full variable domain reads NAGVMQNPRHLVRRRGQEARLRCSPMKGHSHVYWYRQLPEEGLKFMVYLQKENIIDESGMPKERFSAEFPKEGPSILRIQQVVRGDSAAYFCASSPGQKETQYFGPGTRLLVL.